This T cell receptor (beta chain) came from a study of metastatic and nonmetastatic thyroid tumors. About the research overall: Comparison of repertoires was carried out across blood and tumor or nodule tissue from malignant and benign thyroid patients.

Whole-study results and caveats: TCR beta diversity was reportedly significantly higher in malignant thyroid tumors than benign nodules, in blood and tumor.

The authors' processing: To classify distant metastasis in papillary thyroid cancer, a model was built from CDR3 differences across clinicopathological groups. Using MiXCR, TCRdb reanalyzed the PCR reads. The V and J calls, along with clone size, are taken from TCRdb and not from the paper's own processing. The sample has around 15,000 clones; 33% are singletons. Prior to thyroid surgery, none of the patients had received any treatment. The CDR3 runs to 13 residues. V lost 0 bases to trimming and J lost 7 bases, with 11 bases between them. Germline CDR1 is SGHRS and CDR2 is YFSETQ. Remarks on this clone: Its antigen remains unknown.

This sequence originates from a male donor with papillary thyroid cancer or a benign thyroid nodule (not recorded which). Some clones in this sample may be carry-over from other donors' samples. The chain uses TRBV5-1 and TRBJ2-7; D is unclear. The sample consisted of tumor tissue. This CDR3 is CASSLGAAWEQYF. The CDR3 bases are TGCGCCAGCAGCTTGGGGGCGGCTTGGGAGCAGTACTTC.